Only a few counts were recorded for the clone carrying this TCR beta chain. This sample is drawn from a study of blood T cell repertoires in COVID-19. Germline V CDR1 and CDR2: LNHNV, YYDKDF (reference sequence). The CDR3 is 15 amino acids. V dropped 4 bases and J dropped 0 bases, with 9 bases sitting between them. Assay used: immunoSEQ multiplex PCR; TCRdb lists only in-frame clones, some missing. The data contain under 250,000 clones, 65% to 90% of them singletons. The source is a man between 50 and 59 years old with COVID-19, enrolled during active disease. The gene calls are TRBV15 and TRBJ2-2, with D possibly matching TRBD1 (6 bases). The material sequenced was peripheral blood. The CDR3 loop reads CATSTGEANTGELFF. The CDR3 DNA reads TGTGCCACCAGCACAGGGGAAGCGAACACCGGGGAGCTGTTTTTT.